The clone carrying this T cell receptor beta chain has a handful of counts. This CDR3 region has 15 residues. V shed 4 bases and J 9 bases; nucleotides not matched to a gene: 8. After 5'RACE with constant-segment primers, TCR alpha and TCR beta cDNA libraries carrying sample barcodes and UMIs were obtained. TCRdb recomputed calls from the 5' RACE reads with MiXCR, one row per CDR3 protein. Of about 120,000 distinct CDR3 sequences in the sample, roughly 20% are singletons; the top ten hold approximately 40%. The data originate from a study of T-cell memory formation after mild COVID-19. Sequencing was carried out using PBMCs or a T cell subset sorted from them (not recorded which). The chain has TRBV12-3 or TRBV12-4 and TRBJ2-1; TRBD1 matches 11 bases. This clonotype was obtained from a man younger than 35 who had mild COVID-19 (a few samples of this study predate the infection). Cell type and time point are not known. CDR3 sequence: CASSWDRGEKVEQFF. CDR3 nucleotides: TGTGCCAGCAGTTGGGACAGGGGGGAGAAGGTTGAGCAGTTCTTC.